The clone carrying this TCR beta chain appeared a single time. Its target is unknown. Other DNA sequences in this sample translate to the same CDR3. The data were produced by immunoSEQ multiplex PCR, yet TCRdb's version contains in-frame clones alone and is incomplete. The repertoire holds around 90,000 clones, with approximately 83% as singletons. Lung cancer patients with chemo-refractory metastatic non-small-cell disease were given focal radiation plus CTLA-4 blockade with ipilimumab. The V end was cut by 0 bases, the J end by 3 bases, with 6 bases between. The CDR3 contains 13 residues. The germline V gene encodes CDR1 SGHVS and CDR2 FQNEAQ. This specimen belongs to a study of radiotherapy plus CTLA-4 blockade in lung cancer. Study-level information: The study recorded objective responses in 18% of patients and disease control in 31%. General observations from the study: Expansion of tumor-derived TCR clones was observed in blood after radiotherapy plus ipilimumab. With interferon-beta, early dynamics of blood T cell clones were reported to best predict response.

The starting material was peripheral blood, obtained from a patient treated with radiotherapy plus ipilimumab. The V and J genes are TRBV7-8 and TRBJ2-7, with D maybe TRBD1 (5 bases). The source is a human donor with non-small cell lung cancer who had stable disease on radiotherapy plus ipilimumab. As DNA, the CDR3 is TGTGCCAGCAGCTTAGCCCAGGGCTACGAGCAGTACTTC. Its translation: CASSLAQGYEQYF.